This record looks at one TCR beta chain sequence and its context. Using immunoSEQ multiplex PCR, the repertoire was profiled, and TCRdb retains in-frame clones only, with some absent. The sample records approximately 150,000 clones, 90% to 95% being singletons. The CDR3 consists of 13 residues. Deletions cut 3 bases from V and 10 bases from J, with 15 bases between. These data are taken from a study of control samples from healthy donors and cancer patients. The specimen was blood. This TCR was sampled from a middle-aged man in good health. The rearrangement joins TRBV12-3 or TRBV12-4 to TRBJ1-2; D uncertain. CDR3 coding DNA: TGTGCCAGCAGTTTTTCGGGCAGCCCCCTCTACACCTTC. Protein product: CASSFSGSPLYTF.